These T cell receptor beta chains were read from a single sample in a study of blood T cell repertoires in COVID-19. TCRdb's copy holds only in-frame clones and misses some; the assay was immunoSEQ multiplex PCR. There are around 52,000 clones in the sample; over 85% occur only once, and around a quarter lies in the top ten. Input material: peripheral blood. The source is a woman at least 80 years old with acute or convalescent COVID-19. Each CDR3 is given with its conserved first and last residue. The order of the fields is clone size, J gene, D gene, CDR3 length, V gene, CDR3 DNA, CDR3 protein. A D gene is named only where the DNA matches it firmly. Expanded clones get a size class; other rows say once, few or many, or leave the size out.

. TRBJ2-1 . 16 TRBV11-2 TGTGCCAGCAGCTTAGGAGGTAGGTGGACAGAAGATGAGCAGTTCTTC CASSLGGRWTEDEQFF
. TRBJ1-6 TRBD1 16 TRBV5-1 TGCGCCAGCAGCCCGGACGGACAGGGGATAAGTTCACCCCTCCACTTT CASSPDGQGISSPLHF
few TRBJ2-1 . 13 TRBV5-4 TGTGCCAGCAGCTTACGTCATACGGGGGAGCAGTTCTTC CASSLRHTGEQFF
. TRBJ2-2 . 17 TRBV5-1 TGCGCCAGCAGCGAGGCCCCGTCGAGGAGACGAACCGGGGAGCTGTTTTTT CASSEAPSRRRTGELFF
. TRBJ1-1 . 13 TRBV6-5 TGTGCCAGCACCACCCCGGGCCTTCGGGAGGCTTTCTTT CASTTPGLREAFF
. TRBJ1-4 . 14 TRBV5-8 TGTGCCAGCAGCTTGGAGGCGAGGGATGAAAAACTGTTTTTT CASSLEARDEKLFF
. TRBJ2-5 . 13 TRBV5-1 TGCGCCAGCAGCTTGACTAGCCAAGAGACCCAGTACTTC CASSLTSQETQYF
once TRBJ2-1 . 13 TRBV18 TGTGCCAGCTCACCAGCGGGCTTGGGGGAGCAGTTCTTC CASSPAGLGEQFF
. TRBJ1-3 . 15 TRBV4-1 TGCGCCAGCAGCCAACAGACAGTCTCTGGAAACACCATATATTTT CASSQQTVSGNTIYF
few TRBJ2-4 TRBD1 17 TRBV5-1 TGCGCCAGCGCAGAAAGCGGAACAGGGGGCGTCGTGGACATTCAGTACTTC CASAESGTGGVVDIQYF
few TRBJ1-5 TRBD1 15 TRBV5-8 TGTGCCAGCAGGAATTACAGGGGAAGCAATCAGCCCCAGCATTTT CASRNYRGSNQPQHF
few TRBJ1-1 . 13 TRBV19 TGTGCCAGTAGTACCCCCGGGGGGCAGAAGGCTTTCTTT CASSTPGGQKAFF
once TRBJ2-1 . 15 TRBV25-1 TGTGCCAGCAGTGATTGGACAGTTAAACAAAATGAGCAGTTCTTC CASSDWTVKQNEQFF
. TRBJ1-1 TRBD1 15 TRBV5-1 TGCGCCAGCAGCTGGACCGGGACAGGTGGTTCTGAAGCTTTCTTT CASSWTGTGGSEAFF
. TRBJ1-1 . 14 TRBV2 TGTGCCAGCAGTGAATGGGGCGACGGAACTGAAGCTTTCTTT CASSEWGDGTEAFF
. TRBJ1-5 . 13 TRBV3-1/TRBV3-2 TGTGCCAGCAGCCAGAACAGGGATCAGCCCCAGCATTTT CASSQNRDQPQHF
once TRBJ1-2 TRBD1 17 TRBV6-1 TGTGCCAGCAGTGGCCGGGACAGGGGCCGGGATGGGTATGGCTACACCTTC CASSGRDRGRDGYGYTF
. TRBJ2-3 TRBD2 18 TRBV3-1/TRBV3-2 TGTGCCAGCAGCCAAGGAATAGCGGGACTAGCGGAAGAAGATACGCAGTATTTT CASSQGIAGLAEEDTQYF
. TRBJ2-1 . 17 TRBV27 TGTGCCAGCAGTGTAAAACTCGACTGGAGCTCCTACAATGAGCAGTTCTTC CASSVKLDWSSYNEQFF
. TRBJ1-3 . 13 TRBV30 TGTGCCTGGAGTATCGGCAGGGGAAACACCATATATTTT CAWSIGRGNTIYF
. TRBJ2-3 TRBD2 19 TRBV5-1 TGCGCCAGCAGCTTGGCCGAAACTAGCGGGGGTTTTGGCACAGATACGCAGTATTTT CASSLAETSGGFGTDTQYF
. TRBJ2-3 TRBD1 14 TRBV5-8 TGTGCCAGCAGCCCCGGGACAGACACAGATACGCAGTATTTT CASSPGTDTDTQYF